A selection of T cell receptor beta chains follows, all from one sample in a study of cytomegalovirus exposure and HLA in healthy donors. Generated by immunoSEQ multiplex PCR, the TCRdb table keeps only in-frame clones and is missing some. The sample consists of over 150,000 clones, about 81% of them appearing once. The sample comprised PBMCs. These receptors originate from a woman between 18 and 30 years old in good health and CMV-seronegative. The CDR3 runs from the conserved cysteine through the conserved F or W. The order of the fields is CDR3 protein, CDR3 DNA, CDR3 length, J gene, V gene, D gene, clone size. The D gene is left open where the match is weak. Expanded clones are given a class, and other clones once, few, many or no size at all.

CASRDGTGNGYTF,TGTGCCAGCCGAGACGGGACAGGGAATGGCTACACCTTC,13,TRBJ1-2,TRBV28,TRBD1,NA
CASSVLHEQFF,TGTGCCAGCAGCGTTCTCCATGAGCAGTTCTTC,11,TRBJ2-1,TRBV4-2,NA,NA
CASSQGGPQQFF,TGCGCCAGCAGCCAAGGCGGGCCCCAGCAGTTCTTC,12,TRBJ2-1,TRBV4-1,NA,NA
CASSLAFQGDEQYF,TGCGCCAGCAGCTTGGCCTTCCAGGGCGACGAGCAGTACTTC,14,TRBJ2-7,TRBV5-1,NA,NA
CASSLGSAGGTEAFF,TGCGCCAGCAGCTTGGGGTCAGCAGGGGGAACTGAAGCTTTCTTT,15,TRBJ1-1,TRBV5-1,TRBD1,NA
CASSPRQGDHSYNEQFF,TGTGCCAGCAGCCCAAGACAGGGGGACCACTCCTACAATGAGCAGTTCTTC,17,TRBJ2-1,TRBV5-5,TRBD1,NA
CASSYSGPGNTIYF,TGTGCCAGCAGTTACTCGGGGCCCGGTAACACCATATATTTT,14,TRBJ1-3,TRBV6-5,NA,NA
CASSMDSQETQYF,TGTGCCAGCAGCATGGACAGCCAAGAGACCCAGTACTTC,13,TRBJ2-5,TRBV7-8,NA,NA
CASKIDLGVSGEQFF,TGTGCCAGCAAAATAGATTTGGGGGTTAGCGGTGAGCAGTTCTTC,15,TRBJ2-1,TRBV6-5,NA,NA
CASSLEIPVWGSSYEQYF,TGTGCCAGCAGCTTGGAAATCCCTGTTTGGGGCAGCTCCTACGAGCAGTACTTC,18,TRBJ2-7,TRBV7-2,NA,NA
CASSATPKLAGGTDTQYF,TGTGCCAGCAGTGCCACCCCCAAACTAGCGGGGGGCACAGATACGCAGTATTTT,18,TRBJ2-3,TRBV7-3,TRBD2,once
CSVSGTGRKANYGYTF,TGCAGCGTAAGTGGGACAGGCCGAAAAGCTAACTATGGCTACACCTTC,16,TRBJ1-2,TRBV29-1,TRBD1,NA
CASRGPMRGALLAFSTYNYGYTF,TGTGCCAGCAGAGGTCCAATGCGGGGAGCTCTACTAGCATTTTCGACTTATAACTATGGCTACACCTTC,23,TRBJ1-2,TRBV27,NA,NA
CASSEFVTGDYEQYF,TGTGCCAGCAGTGAATTCGTGACAGGCGACTACGAGCAGTACTTC,15,TRBJ2-7,TRBV2,NA,NA
CASSLGARGTDTQYF,TGTGCCAGCAGCTTAGGGGCTAGGGGAACAGATACGCAGTATTTT,15,TRBJ2-3,TRBV7-2,NA,NA
CASSLVGGEKLFF,TGTGCCAGCAGTTTAGTGGGGGGTGAAAAACTGTTTTTT,13,TRBJ1-4,TRBV28,NA,NA
CASSEARQPQHF,TGTGCCAGCAGTGAAGCGCGGCAGCCCCAGCATTTT,12,TRBJ1-5,TRBV6-1,NA,NA